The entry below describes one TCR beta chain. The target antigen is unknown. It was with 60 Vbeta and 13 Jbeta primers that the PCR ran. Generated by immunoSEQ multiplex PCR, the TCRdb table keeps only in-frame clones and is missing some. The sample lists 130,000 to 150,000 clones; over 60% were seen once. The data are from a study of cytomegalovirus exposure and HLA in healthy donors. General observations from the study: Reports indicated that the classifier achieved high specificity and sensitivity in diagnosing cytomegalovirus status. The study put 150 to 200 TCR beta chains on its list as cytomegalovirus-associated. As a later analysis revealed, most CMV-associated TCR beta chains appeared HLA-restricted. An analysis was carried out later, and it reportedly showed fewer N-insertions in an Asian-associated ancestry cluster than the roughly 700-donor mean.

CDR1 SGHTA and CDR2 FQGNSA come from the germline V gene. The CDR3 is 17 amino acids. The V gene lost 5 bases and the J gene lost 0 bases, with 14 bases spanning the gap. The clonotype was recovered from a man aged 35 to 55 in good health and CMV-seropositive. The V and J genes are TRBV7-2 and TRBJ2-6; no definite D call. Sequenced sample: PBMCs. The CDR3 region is CASSPESRHSGANVLTF. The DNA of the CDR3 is TGTGCCAGCAGCCCCGAATCGAGGCACTCTGGGGCCAACGTCCTGACTTTC.